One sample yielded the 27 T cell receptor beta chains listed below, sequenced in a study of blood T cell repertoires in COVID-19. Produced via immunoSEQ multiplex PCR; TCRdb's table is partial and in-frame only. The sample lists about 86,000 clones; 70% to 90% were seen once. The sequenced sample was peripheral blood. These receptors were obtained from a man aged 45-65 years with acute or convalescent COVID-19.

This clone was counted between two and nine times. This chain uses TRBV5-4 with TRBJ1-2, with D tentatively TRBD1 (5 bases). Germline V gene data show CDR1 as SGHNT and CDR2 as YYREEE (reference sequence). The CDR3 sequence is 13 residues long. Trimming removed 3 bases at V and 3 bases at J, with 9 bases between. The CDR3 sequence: CASSSGVHYGYTF. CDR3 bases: TGTGCCAGCAGCTCGGGGGTTCACTATGGCTACACCTTC.

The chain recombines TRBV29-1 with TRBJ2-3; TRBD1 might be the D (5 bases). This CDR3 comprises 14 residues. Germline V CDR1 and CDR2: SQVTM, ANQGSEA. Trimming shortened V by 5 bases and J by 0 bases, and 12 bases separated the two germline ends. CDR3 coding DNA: TGCAGCGTTAGGGCAGGGATTAGCACAGATACGCAGTATTTT. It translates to CSVRAGISTDTQYF.

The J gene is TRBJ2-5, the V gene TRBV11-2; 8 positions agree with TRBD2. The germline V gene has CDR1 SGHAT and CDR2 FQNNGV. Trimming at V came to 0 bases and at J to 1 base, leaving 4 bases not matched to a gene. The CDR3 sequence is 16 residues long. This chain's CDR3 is CASSLEISGTQETQYF. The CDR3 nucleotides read TGTGCCAGCAGCTTAGAGATTAGCGGGACCCAAGAGACCCAGTACTTC.

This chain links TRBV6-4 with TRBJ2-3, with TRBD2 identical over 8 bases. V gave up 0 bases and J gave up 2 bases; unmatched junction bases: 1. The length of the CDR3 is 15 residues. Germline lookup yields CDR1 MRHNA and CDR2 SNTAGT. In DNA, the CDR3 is TGTGCCAGCAGTGACTCCGGGGGGGCCACAGATACGCAGTATTTT. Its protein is CASSDSGGATDTQYF.

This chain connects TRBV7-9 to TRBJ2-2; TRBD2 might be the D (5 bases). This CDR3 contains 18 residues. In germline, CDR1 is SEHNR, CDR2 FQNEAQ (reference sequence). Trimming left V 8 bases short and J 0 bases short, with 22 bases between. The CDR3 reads CASPLRGERLANTGELFF. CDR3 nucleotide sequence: TGTGCCAGCCCCTTACGGGGTGAGAGGCTAGCGAACACCGGGGAGCTGTTTTTT. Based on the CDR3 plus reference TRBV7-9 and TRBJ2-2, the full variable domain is DTGVSQNPRHKITKRGQNVTFRCDPISEHNRLYWYRQTLGQGPEFLTYFQNEAQLEKSRLLSDRFSAERPKGSFSTLEIQRTEQGDSAMYLCASPLRGERLANTGELFFGEGSRLTVL.

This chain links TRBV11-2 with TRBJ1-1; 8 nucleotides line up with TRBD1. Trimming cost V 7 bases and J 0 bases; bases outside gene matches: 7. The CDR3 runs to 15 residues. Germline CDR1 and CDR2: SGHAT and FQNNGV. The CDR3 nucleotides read TGTGCCAGCAACGCCGGGACAGGTCTGAACACTGAAGCTTTCTTT. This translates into CASNAGTGLNTEAFF.

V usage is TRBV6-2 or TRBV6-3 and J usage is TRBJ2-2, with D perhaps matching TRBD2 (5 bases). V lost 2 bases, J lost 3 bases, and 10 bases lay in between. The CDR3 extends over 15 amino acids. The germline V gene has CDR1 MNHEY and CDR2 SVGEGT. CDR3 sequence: CASSYVDGDTGELFF. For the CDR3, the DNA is TGTGCCAGCAGTTACGTCGACGGGGACACCGGGGAGCTGTTTTTT.

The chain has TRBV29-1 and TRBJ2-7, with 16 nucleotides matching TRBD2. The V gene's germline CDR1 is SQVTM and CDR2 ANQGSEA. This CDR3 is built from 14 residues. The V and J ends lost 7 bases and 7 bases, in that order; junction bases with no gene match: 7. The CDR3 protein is CSARGTSGREEQYF. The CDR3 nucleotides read TGCAGCGCCCGAGGGACTAGCGGGAGGGAAGAGCAGTACTTC.

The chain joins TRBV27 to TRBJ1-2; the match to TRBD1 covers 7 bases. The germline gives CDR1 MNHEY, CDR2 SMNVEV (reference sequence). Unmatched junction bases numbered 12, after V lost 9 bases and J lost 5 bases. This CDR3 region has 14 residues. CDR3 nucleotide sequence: TGTGCCAGATCGAAGGACAGGTCAAGTTATGGCTACACCTTC. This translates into CARSKDRSSYGYTF.

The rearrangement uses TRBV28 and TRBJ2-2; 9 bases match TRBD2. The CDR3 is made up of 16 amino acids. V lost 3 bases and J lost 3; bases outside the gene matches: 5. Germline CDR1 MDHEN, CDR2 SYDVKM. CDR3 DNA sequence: TGTGCCAGCAGTTTTATAGCGGGAGATGACACCGGGGAGCTGTTTTTT. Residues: CASSFIAGDDTGELFF.

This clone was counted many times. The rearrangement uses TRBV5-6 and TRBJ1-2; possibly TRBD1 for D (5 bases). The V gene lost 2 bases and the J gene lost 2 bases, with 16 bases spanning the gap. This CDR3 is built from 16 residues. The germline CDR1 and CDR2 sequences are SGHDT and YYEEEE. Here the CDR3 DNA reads TGTGCCAGCAGCTTTCGTCAGGGACTGTACAACTATGGCTACACCTTC. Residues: CASSFRQGLYNYGYTF.

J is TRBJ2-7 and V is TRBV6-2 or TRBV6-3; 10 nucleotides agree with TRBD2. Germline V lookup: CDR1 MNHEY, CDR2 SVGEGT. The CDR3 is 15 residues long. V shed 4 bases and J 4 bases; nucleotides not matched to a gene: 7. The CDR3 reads CASSSRTSGRYEQYF. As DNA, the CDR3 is TGTGCCAGCAGTTCCCGGACTAGCGGAAGATACGAGCAGTACTTC.

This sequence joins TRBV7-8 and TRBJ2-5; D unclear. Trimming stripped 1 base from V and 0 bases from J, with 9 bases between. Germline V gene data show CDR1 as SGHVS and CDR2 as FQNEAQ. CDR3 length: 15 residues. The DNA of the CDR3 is TGTGCCAGCAGCTTAGGGGCTCAGTACCAAGAGACCCAGTACTTC. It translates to CASSLGAQYQETQYF.

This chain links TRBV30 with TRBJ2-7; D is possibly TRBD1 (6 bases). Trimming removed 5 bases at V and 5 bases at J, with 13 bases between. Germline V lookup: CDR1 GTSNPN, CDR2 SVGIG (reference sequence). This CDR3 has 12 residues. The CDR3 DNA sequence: TGTGCCTGGGGACAGTCATTTAACGAGCAGTACTTC. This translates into CAWGQSFNEQYF.

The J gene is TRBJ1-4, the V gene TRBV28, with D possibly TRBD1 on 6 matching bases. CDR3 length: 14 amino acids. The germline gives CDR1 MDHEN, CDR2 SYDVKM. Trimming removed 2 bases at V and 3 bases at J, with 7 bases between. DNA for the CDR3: TGTGCCAGCAGTTTAACAGGGCCTAATGAAAAACTGTTTTTT. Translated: CASSLTGPNEKLFF.

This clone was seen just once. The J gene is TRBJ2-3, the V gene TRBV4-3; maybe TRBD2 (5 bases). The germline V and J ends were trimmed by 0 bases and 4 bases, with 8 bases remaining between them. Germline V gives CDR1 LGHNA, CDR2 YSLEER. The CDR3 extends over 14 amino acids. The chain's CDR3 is CASSQDEGADTQYF. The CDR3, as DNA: TGCGCCAGCAGCCAAGATGAGGGTGCAGATACGCAGTATTTT.

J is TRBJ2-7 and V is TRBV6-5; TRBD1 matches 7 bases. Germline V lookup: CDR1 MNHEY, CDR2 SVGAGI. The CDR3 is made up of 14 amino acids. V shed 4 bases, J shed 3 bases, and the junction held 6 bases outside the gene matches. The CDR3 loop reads CASSFDRDYYEQYF. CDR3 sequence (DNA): TGTGCCAGCAGTTTCGACAGGGATTACTACGAGCAGTACTTC.

CDR3 sequence reads: CASSQSGLAAYEQFF. CDR3 bases: TGCGCCAGCAGCCAAAGCGGACTAGCAGCTTACGAGCAGTTCTTC. The chain carries TRBV4-1 and TRBJ2-1; 8 bases agree with TRBD2. Germline V lookup: CDR1 MGHRA, CDR2 YSYEKL. Losses at the gene ends were 2 bases for V and 10 bases for J; bases not matched to a gene: 10. The CDR3 length is 15 residues.

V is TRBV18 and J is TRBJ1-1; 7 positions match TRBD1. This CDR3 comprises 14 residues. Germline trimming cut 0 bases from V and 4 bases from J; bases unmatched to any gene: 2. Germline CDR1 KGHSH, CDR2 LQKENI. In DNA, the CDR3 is TGTGCCAGCTCACCACCGGCAGGGGGCACTGAAGCTTTCTTT. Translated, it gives CASSPPAGGTEAFF. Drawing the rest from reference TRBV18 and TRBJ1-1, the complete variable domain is NAGVMQNPRHLVRRRGQEARLRCSPMKGHSHVYWYRQLPEEGLKFMVYLQKENIIDESGMPKERFSAEFPKEGPSILRIQQVVRGDSAAYFCASSPPAGGTEAFFGQGTRLTVV.

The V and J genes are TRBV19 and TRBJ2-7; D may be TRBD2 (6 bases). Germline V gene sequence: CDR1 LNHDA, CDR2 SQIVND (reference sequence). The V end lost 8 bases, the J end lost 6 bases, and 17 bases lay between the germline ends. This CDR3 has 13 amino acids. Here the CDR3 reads CASSKSPGGEQYF. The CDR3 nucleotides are TGTGCCAGTTCGAAGAGCCCCGGGGGCGAGCAGTACTTC. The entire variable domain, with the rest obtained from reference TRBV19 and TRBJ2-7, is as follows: DGGITQSPKYLFRKEGQNVTLSCEQNLNHDAMYWYRQDPGQGLRLIYYSQIVNDFQKGDIAEGYSVSREKKESFPLTVTSAQKNPTAFYLCASSKSPGGEQYFGPGTRLTVT.

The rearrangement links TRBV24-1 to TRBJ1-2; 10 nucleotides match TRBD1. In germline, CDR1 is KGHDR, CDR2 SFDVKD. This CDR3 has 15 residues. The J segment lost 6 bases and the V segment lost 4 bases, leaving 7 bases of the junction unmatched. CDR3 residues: CATSEAGTGEDGYTF. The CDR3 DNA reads TGTGCCACCAGTGAGGCCGGGACAGGGGAAGATGGCTACACCTTC.

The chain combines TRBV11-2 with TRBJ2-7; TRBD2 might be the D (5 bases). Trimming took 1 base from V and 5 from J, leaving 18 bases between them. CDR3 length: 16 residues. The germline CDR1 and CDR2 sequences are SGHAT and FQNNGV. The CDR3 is CASSLASGSGWDEQYF. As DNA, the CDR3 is TGTGCCAGCAGCTTAGCCTCGGGGAGCGGATGGGACGAGCAGTACTTC.

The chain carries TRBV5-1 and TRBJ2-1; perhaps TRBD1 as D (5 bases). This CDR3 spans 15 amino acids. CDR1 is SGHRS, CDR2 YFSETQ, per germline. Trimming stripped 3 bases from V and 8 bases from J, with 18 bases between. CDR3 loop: CASSSAGYRTDEQFF. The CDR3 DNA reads TGCGCCAGCAGCTCTGCAGGTTACAGGACGGATGAGCAGTTCTTC.

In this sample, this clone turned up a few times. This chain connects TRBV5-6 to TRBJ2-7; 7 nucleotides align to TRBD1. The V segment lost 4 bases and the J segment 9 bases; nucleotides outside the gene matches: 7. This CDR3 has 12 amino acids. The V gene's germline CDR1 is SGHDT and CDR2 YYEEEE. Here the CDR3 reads CASSMGQLGQYF. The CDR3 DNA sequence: TGTGCCAGCAGCATGGGACAGTTGGGGCAGTACTTC. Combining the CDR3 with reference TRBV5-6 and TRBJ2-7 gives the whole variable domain DAGVTQSPTHLIKTRGQQVTLRCSPKSGHDTVSWYQQALGQGPQFIFQYYEEEERQRGNFPDRFSGHQFPNYSSELNVNALLLGDSALYLCASSMGQLGQYFGPGTRLTVT.

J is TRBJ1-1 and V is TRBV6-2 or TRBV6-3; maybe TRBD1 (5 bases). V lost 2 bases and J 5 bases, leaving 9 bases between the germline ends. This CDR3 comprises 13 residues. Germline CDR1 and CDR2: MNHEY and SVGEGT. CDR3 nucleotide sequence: TGTGCCAGCAGTTACGGGGGGAAGACTGAAGCTTTCTTT. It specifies CASSYGGKTEAFF.

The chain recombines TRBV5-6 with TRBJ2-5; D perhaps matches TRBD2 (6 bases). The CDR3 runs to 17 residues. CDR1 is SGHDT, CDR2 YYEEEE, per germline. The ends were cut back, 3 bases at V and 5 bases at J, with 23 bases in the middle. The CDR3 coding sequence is TGTGCCAGCAGCTACAAGGAATCGGGACTCTCGGAGGAGACCCAGTACTTC. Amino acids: CASSYKESGLSEETQYF. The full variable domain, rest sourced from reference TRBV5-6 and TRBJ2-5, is DAGVTQSPTHLIKTRGQQVTLRCSPKSGHDTVSWYQQALGQGPQFIFQYYEEEERQRGNFPDRFSGHQFPNYSSELNVNALLLGDSALYLCASSYKESGLSEETQYFGPGTRLLVL.

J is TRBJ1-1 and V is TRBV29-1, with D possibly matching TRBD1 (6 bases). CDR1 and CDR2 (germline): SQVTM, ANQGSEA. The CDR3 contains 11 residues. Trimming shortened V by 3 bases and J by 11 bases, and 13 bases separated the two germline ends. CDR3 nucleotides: TGCAGCGTTGAGGACAGCCGCTGGGCTTTCTTT. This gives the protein CSVEDSRWAFF.